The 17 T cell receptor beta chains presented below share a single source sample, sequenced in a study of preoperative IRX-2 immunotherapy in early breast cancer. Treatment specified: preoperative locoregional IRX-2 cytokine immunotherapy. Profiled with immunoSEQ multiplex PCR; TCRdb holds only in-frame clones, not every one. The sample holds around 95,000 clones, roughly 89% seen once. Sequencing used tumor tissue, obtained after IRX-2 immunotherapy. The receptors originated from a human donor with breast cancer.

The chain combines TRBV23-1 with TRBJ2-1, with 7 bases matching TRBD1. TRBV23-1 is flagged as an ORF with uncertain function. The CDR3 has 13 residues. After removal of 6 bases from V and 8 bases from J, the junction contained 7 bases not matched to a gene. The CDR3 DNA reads TGCGCCAGCAGCTTGACAGGGTTGTATGAGCAGTTCTTC. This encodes CASSLTGLYEQFF.

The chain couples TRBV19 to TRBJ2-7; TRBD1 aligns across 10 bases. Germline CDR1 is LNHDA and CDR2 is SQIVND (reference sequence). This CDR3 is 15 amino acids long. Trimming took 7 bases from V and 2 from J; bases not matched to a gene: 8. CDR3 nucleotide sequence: TGTGCCAGTATGGGAGTGGGGACAGGGGCCTACGAGCAGTACTTC. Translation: CASMGVGTGAYEQYF.

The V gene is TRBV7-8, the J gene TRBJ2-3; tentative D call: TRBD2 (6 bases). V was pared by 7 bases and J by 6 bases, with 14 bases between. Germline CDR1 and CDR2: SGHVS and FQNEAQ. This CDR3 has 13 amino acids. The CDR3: CASNSGTQDTQYF. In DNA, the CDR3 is TGTGCCAGCAACTCCGGGACTCAGGATACGCAGTATTTT.

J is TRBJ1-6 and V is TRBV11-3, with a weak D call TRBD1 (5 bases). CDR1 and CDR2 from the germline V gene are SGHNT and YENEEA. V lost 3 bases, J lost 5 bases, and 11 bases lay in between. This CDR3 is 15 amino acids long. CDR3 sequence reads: CASSLGDADNSPLHF. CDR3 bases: TGTGCCAGCAGCTTGGGGGACGCGGATAATTCACCCCTCCACTTT.

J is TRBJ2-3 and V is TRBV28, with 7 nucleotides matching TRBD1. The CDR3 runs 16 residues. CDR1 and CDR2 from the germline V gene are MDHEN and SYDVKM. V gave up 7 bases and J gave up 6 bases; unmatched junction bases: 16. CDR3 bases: TGTGCCAGCAACGGACAGGCGGCCAGTGATGGGGATACGCAGTATTTT. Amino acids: CASNGQAASDGDTQYF.

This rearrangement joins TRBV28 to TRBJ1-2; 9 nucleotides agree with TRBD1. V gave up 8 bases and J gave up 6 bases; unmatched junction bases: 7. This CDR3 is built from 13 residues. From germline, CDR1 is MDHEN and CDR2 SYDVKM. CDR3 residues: CASELGTGNGYTF. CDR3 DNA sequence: TGTGCCAGCGAGTTGGGGACAGGGAATGGCTACACCTTC.

The CDR3 region has the DNA TGTGCCAGCAGCTTGGCCGGCCTGATCATTAACTATGGCTACACCTTC. This gives the protein CASSLAGLIINYGYTF. V and J are TRBV7-6 and TRBJ1-2; D unclear. The length of the CDR3 is 16 residues. From germline, CDR1 is SGHVS and CDR2 FNYEAQ. V lost 3 bases and J 1 base, leaving 15 bases between the germline ends. The full variable domain, rest sourced from reference TRBV7-6 and TRBJ1-2, is GAGVSQSPRYKVTKRGQDVALRCDPISGHVSLYWYRQALGQGPEFLTYFNYEAQQDKSGLPNDRFSAERPEGSISTLTIQRTEQRDSAMYRCASSLAGLIINYGYTFGSGTRLTVV.

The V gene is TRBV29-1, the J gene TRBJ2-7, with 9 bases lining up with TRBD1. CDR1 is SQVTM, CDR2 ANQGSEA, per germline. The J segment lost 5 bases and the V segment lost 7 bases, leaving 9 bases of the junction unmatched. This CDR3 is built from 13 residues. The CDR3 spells CSGPRDRDNEQYF. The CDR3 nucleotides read TGCAGCGGGCCCCGGGACAGGGACAACGAGCAGTACTTC.

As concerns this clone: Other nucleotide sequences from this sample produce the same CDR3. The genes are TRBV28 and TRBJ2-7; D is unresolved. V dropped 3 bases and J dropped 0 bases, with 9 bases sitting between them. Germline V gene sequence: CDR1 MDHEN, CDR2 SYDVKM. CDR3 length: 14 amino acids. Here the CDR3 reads CASSFRGDSYEQYF. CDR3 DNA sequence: TGTGCCAGCAGTTTCCGTGGCGACTCCTACGAGCAGTACTTC.

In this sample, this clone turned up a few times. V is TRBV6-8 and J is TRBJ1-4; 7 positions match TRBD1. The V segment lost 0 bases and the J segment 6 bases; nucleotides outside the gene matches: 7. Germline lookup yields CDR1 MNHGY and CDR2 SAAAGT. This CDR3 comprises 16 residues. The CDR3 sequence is CASSYSRDSPYEKLFF. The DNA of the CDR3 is TGTGCCAGCAGTTACTCCAGGGACAGCCCGTATGAAAAACTGTTTTTT.

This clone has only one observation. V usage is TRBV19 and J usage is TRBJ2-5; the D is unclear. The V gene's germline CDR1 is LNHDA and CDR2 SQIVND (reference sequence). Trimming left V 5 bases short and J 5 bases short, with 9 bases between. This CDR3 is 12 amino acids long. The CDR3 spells CASSALDETQYF. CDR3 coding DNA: TGTGCCAGTAGTGCGCTCGATGAGACCCAGTACTTC.

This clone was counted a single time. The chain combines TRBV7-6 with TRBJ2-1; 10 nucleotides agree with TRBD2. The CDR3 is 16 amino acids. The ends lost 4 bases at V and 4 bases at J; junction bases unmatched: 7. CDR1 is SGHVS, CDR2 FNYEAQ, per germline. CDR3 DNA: TGTGCCAGCAGCTCCCCCAGCGGGGGGGCATACAATGAGCAGTTCTTC. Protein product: CASSSPSGGAYNEQFF.

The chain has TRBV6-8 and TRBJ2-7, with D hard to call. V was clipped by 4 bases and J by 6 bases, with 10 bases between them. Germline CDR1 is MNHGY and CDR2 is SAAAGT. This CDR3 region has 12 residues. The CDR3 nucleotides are TGTGCCAGCAGTTTTGGGCTCAGCGAGCAGTACTTC. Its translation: CASSFGLSEQYF.

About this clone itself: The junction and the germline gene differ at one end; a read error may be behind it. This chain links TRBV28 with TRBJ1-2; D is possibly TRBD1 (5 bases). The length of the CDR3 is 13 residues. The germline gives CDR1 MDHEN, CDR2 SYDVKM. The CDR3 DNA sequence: TGTGCCAGCAGACTCCCGGGGACGGTCCTCCCACTCTTC. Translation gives CASRLPGTVLPLF.

CDR3 residues: CASSTMGVTNLQETQYF. The DNA of the CDR3 is TGTGCCAGCAGTACGATGGGGGTTACCAACTTACAAGAGACCCAGTACTTC. The chain has TRBV6-8 and TRBJ2-5, with D tentatively TRBD1 or TRBD2 (5 bases each). Trimming left V 5 bases short and J 2 bases short, with 21 bases between. The CDR3 runs 17 residues. Germline assignment: CDR1 MNHGY and CDR2 SAAAGT.

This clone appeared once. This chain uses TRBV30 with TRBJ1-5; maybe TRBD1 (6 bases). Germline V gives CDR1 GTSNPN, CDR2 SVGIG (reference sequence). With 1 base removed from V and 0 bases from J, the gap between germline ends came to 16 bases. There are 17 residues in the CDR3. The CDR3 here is CAWSAGQIDYSNQPQHF. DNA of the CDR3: TGTGCCTGGAGTGCAGGACAGATCGATTATAGCAATCAGCCCCAGCATTTT.

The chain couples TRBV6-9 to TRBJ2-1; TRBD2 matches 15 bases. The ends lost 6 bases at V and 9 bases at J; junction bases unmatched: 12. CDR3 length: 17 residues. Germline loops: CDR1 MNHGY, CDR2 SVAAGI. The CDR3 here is CASSPGTSGRSGGEQFF. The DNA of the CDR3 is TGTGCCAGCAGCCCCGGGACTAGCGGGAGGTCCGGGGGTGAGCAGTTCTTC.